This T cell receptor beta chain originates from a study of OX40 agonist ivuxolimab in advanced cancers. Study information: The group had a mean age of around 60 years, ranged from about 20 to 79, and was 82.7% male.

Comments on this clone: The antigen is unknown.

With autoimmune disease history or systemic immunosuppression, patients were excluded. Germline V gene lookup returns CDR1 SGHNT and CDR2 YYREEE (reference sequence). This CDR3 is built from 12 residues. The V gene lost 3 bases and the J gene lost 5 bases, with 9 bases spanning the gap. TCRdb keeps only in-frame clones here, not all; method: immunoSEQ multiplex PCR. Here the sample spans tens of thousands of clones, approximately 83% being singletons. General study results and limits: More expanded clones were seen, on average, in CD8+ T cells than in CD4+. Researchers did not establish what antigens the expanded peripheral T cells target.

The V and J genes are TRBV5-4 and TRBJ2-7, with D perhaps matching TRBD2 (6 bases). Source: CD4+ or CD8+ T cells sorted from blood, taken in a trial of the OX40 agonist ivuxolimab. This TCR came from an adult with an advanced solid tumor such as melanoma, head and neck, liver or kidney cancer. The CDR3: CASSSGSNEQYF. For the CDR3, the DNA is TGTGCCAGCAGCTCCGGGAGCAACGAGCAGTACTTC.